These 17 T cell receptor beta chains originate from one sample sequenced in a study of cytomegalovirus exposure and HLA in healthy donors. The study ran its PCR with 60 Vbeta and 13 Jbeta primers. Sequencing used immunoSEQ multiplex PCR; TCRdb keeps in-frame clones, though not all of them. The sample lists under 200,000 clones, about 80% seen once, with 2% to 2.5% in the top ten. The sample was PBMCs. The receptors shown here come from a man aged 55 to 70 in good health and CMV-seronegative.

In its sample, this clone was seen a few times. The chain's CDR3 is CASSNGLAGAYNEQFF. For the CDR3, the DNA is TGTGCCAGCAGTAACGGACTAGCGGGAGCGTACAATGAGCAGTTCTTC. The rearrangement uses TRBV28 and TRBJ2-1; 13 nucleotides match TRBD2. The CDR3 extends over 16 amino acids. Germline lookup yields CDR1 MDHEN and CDR2 SYDVKM. Trimming removed 5 bases from V and 4 bases from J; junction bases left unmatched: 5.

CDR3: CASSRQGMNEQYF. DNA of the CDR3: TGTGCCAGCAGTCGACAGGGCATGAACGAGCAGTACTTC. This sequence joins TRBV2 and TRBJ2-7; 7 nucleotides agree with TRBD1. V shed 5 bases, J shed 5 bases, and the junction held 6 bases outside the gene matches. The germline gives CDR1 SNHLY, CDR2 FYNNEI. CDR3 length: 13 residues.

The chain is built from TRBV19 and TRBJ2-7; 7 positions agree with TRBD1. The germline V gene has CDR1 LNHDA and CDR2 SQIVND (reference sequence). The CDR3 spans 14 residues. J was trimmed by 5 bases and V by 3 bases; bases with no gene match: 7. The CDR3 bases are TGTGCCAGTAGTATGCGAGACAGGGACCACGAGCAGTACTTC. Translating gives CASSMRDRDHEQYF. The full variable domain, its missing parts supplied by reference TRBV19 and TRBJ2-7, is DGGITQSPKYLFRKEGQNVTLSCEQNLNHDAMYWYRQDPGQGLRLIYYSQIVNDFQKGDIAEGYSVSREKKESFPLTVTSAQKNPTAFYLCASSMRDRDHEQYFGPGTRLTVT.

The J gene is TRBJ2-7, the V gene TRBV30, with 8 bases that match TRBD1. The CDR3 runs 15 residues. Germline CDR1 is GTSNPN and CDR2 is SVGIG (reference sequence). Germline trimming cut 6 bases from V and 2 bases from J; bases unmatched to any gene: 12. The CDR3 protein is CACQKRDRSTYEQYF. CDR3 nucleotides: TGTGCCTGCCAGAAGAGGGACAGGAGCACCTACGAGCAGTACTTC. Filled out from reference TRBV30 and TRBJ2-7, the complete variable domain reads SQTIHQWPATLVQPVGSPLSLECTVEGTSNPNLYWYRQAAGRGLQLLFYSVGIGQISSEVPQNLSASRPQDRQFILSSKKLLLSDSGFYLCACQKRDRSTYEQYFGPGTRLTVT.

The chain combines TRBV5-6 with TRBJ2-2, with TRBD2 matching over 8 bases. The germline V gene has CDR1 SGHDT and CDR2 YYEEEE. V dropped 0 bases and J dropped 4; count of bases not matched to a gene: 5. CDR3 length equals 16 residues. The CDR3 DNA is TGTGCCAGCAGCTTGGCCCACGGGGGGGCCACCGGGGAGCTGTTTTTT. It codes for CASSLAHGGATGELFF.

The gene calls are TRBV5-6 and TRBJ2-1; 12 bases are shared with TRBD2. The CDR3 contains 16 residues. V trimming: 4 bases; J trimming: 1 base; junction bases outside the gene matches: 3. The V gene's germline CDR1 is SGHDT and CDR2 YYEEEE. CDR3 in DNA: TGTGCCAGCAGCCCGACTAGCGGGAGTTCCTACAATGAGCAGTTCTTC. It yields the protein CASSPTSGSSYNEQFF.

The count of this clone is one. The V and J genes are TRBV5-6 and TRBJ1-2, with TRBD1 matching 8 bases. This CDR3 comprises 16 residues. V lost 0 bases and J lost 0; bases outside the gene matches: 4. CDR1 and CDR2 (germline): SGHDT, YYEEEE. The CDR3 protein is CASSLEDRVANYGYTF. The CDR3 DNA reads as TGTGCCAGCAGCTTGGAGGACAGGGTAGCTAACTATGGCTACACCTTC.

CDR3 amino acids: CASSAWGGYEQYF. Written as DNA, the CDR3 is TGTGCCAGCAGTGCATGGGGCGGCTACGAGCAGTACTTC. The chain employs TRBV2 and TRBJ2-7; TRBD1 is a possible D gene (5 bases). The CDR3 has 13 residues. Germline V CDR1 and CDR2: SNHLY, FYNNEI. Trimming took off 4 bases at V and 3 bases at J, with 10 bases between the two ends.

In nucleotides, the CDR3 is TGTGCCAGCAGTTCCCTAGCGGGGGGTTACAATGAGCAGTTCTTC. Its translation is CASSSLAGGYNEQFF. The chain recombines TRBV6-4 with TRBJ2-1, with TRBD2 matching 11 bases. The V and J ends lost 5 bases and 4 bases, in that order; junction bases with no gene match: 4. Germline-derived CDR1 and CDR2 are MRHNA and SNTAGT. This CDR3 contains 15 residues.

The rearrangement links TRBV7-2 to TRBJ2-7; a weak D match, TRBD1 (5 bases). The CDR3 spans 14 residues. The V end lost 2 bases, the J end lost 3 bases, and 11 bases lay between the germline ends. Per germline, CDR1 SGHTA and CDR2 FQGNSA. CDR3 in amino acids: CASSLQGFVYEQYF. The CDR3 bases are TGTGCCAGCAGCTTACAGGGTTTTGTCTACGAGCAGTACTTC.

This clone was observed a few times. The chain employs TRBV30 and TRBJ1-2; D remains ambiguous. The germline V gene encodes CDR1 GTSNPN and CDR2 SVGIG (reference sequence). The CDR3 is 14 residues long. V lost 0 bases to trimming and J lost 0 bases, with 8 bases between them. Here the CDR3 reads CAWSVHSANYGYTF. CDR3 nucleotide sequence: TGTGCCTGGAGTGTTCATTCAGCTAACTATGGCTACACCTTC.

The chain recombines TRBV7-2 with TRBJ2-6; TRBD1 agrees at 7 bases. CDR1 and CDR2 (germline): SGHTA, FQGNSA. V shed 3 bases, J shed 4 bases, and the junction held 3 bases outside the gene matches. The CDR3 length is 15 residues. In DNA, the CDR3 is TGTGCCAGCAGCTTCGACAGGGCGGGGGCCAACGTCCTGACTTTC. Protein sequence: CASSFDRAGANVLTF. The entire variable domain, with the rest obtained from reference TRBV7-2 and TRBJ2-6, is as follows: GAGVSQSPSNKVTEKGKDVELRCDPISGHTALYWYRQSLGQGLEFLIYFQGNSAPDKSGLPSDRFSAERTGGSVSTLTIQRTQQEDSAVYLCASSFDRAGANVLTFGAGSRLTVL.

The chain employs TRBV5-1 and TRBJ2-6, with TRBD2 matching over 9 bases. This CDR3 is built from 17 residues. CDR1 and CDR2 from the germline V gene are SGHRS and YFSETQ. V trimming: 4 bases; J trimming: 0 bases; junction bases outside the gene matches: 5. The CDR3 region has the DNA TGCGCCAGCAGCCGGGGACTAGCCGGCTCTGGGGCCAACGTCCTGACTTTC. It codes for CASSRGLAGSGANVLTF.

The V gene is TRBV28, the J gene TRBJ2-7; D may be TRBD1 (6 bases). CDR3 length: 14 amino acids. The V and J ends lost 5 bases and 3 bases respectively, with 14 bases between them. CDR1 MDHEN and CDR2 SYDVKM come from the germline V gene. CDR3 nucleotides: TGTGCCAGCAGTCCAGGACAGTTTATCTACGAGCAGTACTTC. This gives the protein CASSPGQFIYEQYF.

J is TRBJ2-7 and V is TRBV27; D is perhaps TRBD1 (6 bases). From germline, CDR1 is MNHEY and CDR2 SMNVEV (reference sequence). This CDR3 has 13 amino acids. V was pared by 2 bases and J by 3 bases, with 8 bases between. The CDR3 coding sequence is TGTGCCAGCAGTTTAGACAGGTACTACGAGCAGTACTTC. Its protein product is CASSLDRYYEQYF.

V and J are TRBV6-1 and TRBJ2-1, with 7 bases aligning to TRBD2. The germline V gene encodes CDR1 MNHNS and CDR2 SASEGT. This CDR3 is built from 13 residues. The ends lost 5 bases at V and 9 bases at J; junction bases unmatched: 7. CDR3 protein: CASSWGGRGEQFF. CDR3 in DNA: TGTGCCAGCAGTTGGGGGGGACGGGGTGAGCAGTTCTTC.

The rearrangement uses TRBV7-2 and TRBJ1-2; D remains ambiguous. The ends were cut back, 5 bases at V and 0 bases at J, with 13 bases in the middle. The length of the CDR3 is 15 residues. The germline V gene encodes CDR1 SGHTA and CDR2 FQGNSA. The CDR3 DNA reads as TGTGCCAGCAGCCTGAACGGAGCAGCTAACTATGGCTACACCTTC. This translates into CASSLNGAANYGYTF.